This T cell receptor (beta chain) was retrieved from a study of CD8 T cells in Susac syndrome. Germline V gene data show CDR1 as MNHNY and CDR2 as SVGAGI (reference sequence). There are 14 residues in the CDR3. Unmatched junction bases numbered 0, after V lost 0 bases and J lost 4 bases. Random-hexamer reverse transcription was applied to roughly 0.5 to 1 ug RNA. By means of immunoSEQ multiplex PCR, TCR beta CDR3 spanning 54 Vbeta and 13 Jbeta underwent amplification. TCRdb re-called the immunoSEQ multiplex PCR reads with MiXCR, one entry per CDR3 protein. The data show around 200,000 distinct CDR3 sequences, about 94% seen once. While CD8+ and CD4+ T cells were isolated negatively, TEMRA cells were enriched by FACS.

V gene TRBV6-6 combines with J gene TRBJ1-5, with TRBD1 matching 7 bases. This receptor was identified in a human donor with Susac syndrome. Sequencing input: CD4+ T cells from PBMCs. This CDR3 is CASSYSQGNQPQHF. The CDR3 DNA reads as TGTGCCAGCAGTTACTCACAGGGGAATCAGCCCCAGCATTTT.